This T cell receptor beta chain is from a study of T cells generated in artificial thymic organoids (dated by TCRdb to about 2017). A note on the overall study: The study compared the TCR alpha and beta CDR3 repertoires of CD8 single positive T cells derived from in vitro artificial thymic organoids against those of naive CD8 T cells from thymus and peripheral blood. The repertoire sequencing data shown were described as representative of three independent experiments. The investigation overall reported the following: Organoid-derived T cells showed no skewing in Valpha or Vbeta usage, which argues against dominance of unconventional lineages or clonal expansions. The TCR clonotype diversity of organoid-derived CD8 single positive T cells was physiological and comparable to that of naive CD8 T cells from thymus and blood.

As to this clonotype: The antigen it binds to is not known. No per-base quality is available; no much larger clone lies one base away.

To build artificial thymic organoids, human HSPCs were aggregated with MS5 murine stromal cells transduced with human DLL1, and the aggregates were cultured at an air-liquid interface. FACS-purified CD34+CD3- hematopoietic stem and progenitor cells depleted of residual T cells were used to seed the organoids. Serum-free RB27 medium, consisting of RPMI 1640 supplemented with B27, FLT3L, IL-7 and ascorbic acid, was used for organoid culture. Before RNA extraction, CD3+TCRalphabeta+CD8 single positive T cells from both organoids and thymus were sorted by FACS. For each sample, total RNA was purified from roughly 40,000 to 200,000 sorted cells using the RNeasy Micro kit, and RNA quality was checked on an Agilent RNA 6000 Nano chip. TCRalpha and TCRbeta libraries were amplified separately by semi-nested PCR with Advantage 2 and reverse primers in the TRAC or TRBC constant regions. Between 3.5 and 500 ng of total RNA was used as input for first-strand cDNA synthesis. The TCR cDNA libraries were generated by 5'-RACE using the SMARTer PCR cDNA Synthesis kit, with a poly-dT primer driving first-strand synthesis. Semi-nested constant-region reverse primers carried 5-nucleotide sample-specific barcodes, and products were cleaned with the Zymo DNA Clean and Concentrator-5 kit. Up to ten barcoded samples were pooled, ligated to Illumina adaptors and sequenced on an Illumina MiSeq as 2 x 150 bp paired-end reads. In the authors' own workflow: Demultiplexed reads were aligned with BLAT to a custom library of all human TRAV, TRAJ, TRBV, TRBD and TRBJ combinations from IMGT. The best BLAT hits were picked using pslCDnaFilter (-maxAligns=1, -ignoreIntrons), and custom Perl scripts were used to calculate clonotype frequencies. TCRdb took the public reads, trimmed them with fastp at Q25, ran MiXCR for clone calling and kept in-frame beta chains. Rows matching on CDR3 protein sequence are summarized as one entry with the most common DNA and genes. The V and J calls and clone size are TCRdb's, not the authors'. The sample table lists 8,200 or so distinct CDR3 sequences, 20% to 30% of them with a count of one. Clones ranked in the top ten supply approximately 3.3% of the sample.

The germline V gene supplies CDR1 SGDLS and CDR2 YYNGEE. The CDR3, cysteine through phenylalanine, is 14 amino acids long. The entry retains the CDR3 DNA only, 42 bases that are in frame from base 1. V is clipped by 0 bases and J by 3 bases, and the sequence between their germline boundaries is 10 bases long. The sample taken for sequencing was naive CD8+ T cells grown in artificial thymic organoids from cord blood stem and progenitor cells. The cell subset or site label on this specimen signifies: CD3+TCRalphabeta+CD8SP T cells; for blood, CD45RO-CCR7+ naive CD8+ T cells. This TCR came from a human donor who gave cord blood stem cells for thymic organoid culture, a cardiac surgery patient who gave postnatal thymus, or a blood donor (not recorded which). This sequence uses TRBV9 and TRBJ2-7; perhaps TRBD2 is the D gene, with 6 bases matching. The DNA sequence is as follows: TGTGCCAGCAGCGTAGGGGACTTATACTACGAGCAGTACTTC. This translates into CASSVGDLYYEQYF.